This passage covers 26 T cell receptor beta chains from one sample sequenced in a study of T cells in Graves' hyperthyroidism and ophthalmopathy. The investigators amplified TCR beta CDR3 regions from RNA transcripts. The TCR CDR3 first-round RT-PCR relied on the HTBI primer set. In TCRdb, the multiplex PCR reads were re-called with MiXCR into one record per CDR3 protein. The repertoire includes some 620,000 distinct CDR3 sequences, around 15% of them detected once, and around 4% sits in the top ten. Material for sequencing was blood. The source is a woman aged 30 to 39 with Graves' hyperthyroidism.

This clonotype showed up many times. V is TRBV30 and J is TRBJ2-3; D is perhaps TRBD1 (6 bases). Germline assignment: CDR1 GTSNPN and CDR2 SVGIG (reference sequence). This CDR3 comprises 13 residues. V lost 5 bases to trimming and J lost 0 bases, with 9 bases between them. The CDR3 sequence: CAWGTPSTDTQYF. The CDR3 nucleotides read TGTGCCTGGGGGACACCCAGCACAGATACGCAGTATTTT.

This clonotype was recorded at least ten times. The V call is TRBV2, the J call TRBJ1-4; D is undetermined. Germline V gene data show CDR1 as SNHLY and CDR2 as FYNNEI. The CDR3 sequence is 13 residues long. V was pared by 11 bases and J by 6 bases, with 16 bases between. CDR3 coding DNA: TGTGCCTTACGGGCCGTTAGAGATGAAAAACTGTTTTTT. Residues: CALRAVRDEKLFF.

The chain recombines TRBV19 with TRBJ1-5; perhaps TRBD1 as D (6 bases). Germline CDR1 is LNHDA and CDR2 is SQIVND (reference sequence). V lost 9 bases and J 10 bases, leaving 22 bases between the germline ends. The CDR3 totals 14 residues. This CDR3 reads CASTSTGTGHPQHF. Here the CDR3 DNA reads TGTGCCAGCACGTCTACAGGGACGGGTCACCCCCAGCATTTT.

This clonotype was observed at least ten times. The chain is built from TRBV7-2 and TRBJ2-7; 10 bases match TRBD2. CDR3 length: 15 residues. V lost 5 bases to trimming and J lost 2 bases; unmatched junction nucleotides: 6. CDR1 is SGHTA and CDR2 is FQGNSA in the germline V gene. DNA for the CDR3: TGTGCCAGCAGCCCTACTAGCGGGATTACCTACGAGCAGTACTTC. It codes for CASSPTSGITYEQYF.

This clonotype was recorded many times. This chain uses TRBV20-1 with TRBJ2-1; 8 bases are shared with TRBD2. The CDR3 totals 16 residues. The junction had 11 bases not matched to a gene; V was cut back by 0 bases and J by 7 bases. The V gene's germline CDR1 is DFQATT and CDR2 SNEGSKA (reference sequence). In DNA, the CDR3 is TGCAGTGCTAGAGATCGGATTGGCGGGAGGATGAATGAGCAGTTCTTC. This translates into CSARDRIGGRMNEQFF.

This clonotype was seen a handful of times. The genes are TRBV29-1 and TRBJ2-3; D gene ambiguous. V gave up 6 bases and J gave up 0 bases, with 13 bases separating them. Germline values: CDR1 SQVTM, CDR2 ANQGSEA. The CDR3 is 14 residues long. CDR3 sequence reads: CSVQELTSTDTQYF. The CDR3 nucleotides are TGCAGCGTCCAGGAGCTGACTAGCACAGATACGCAGTATTTT.

This clonotype showed up just a few times. This CDR3 reads CAISRTSGHTGELFF. CDR3 nucleotide sequence: TGTGCCATCAGTAGGACTAGCGGCCACACCGGGGAGCTGTTTTTT. The chain joins TRBV19 to TRBJ2-2, with 10 bases that match TRBD2. CDR1 and CDR2 (germline): LNHDA, SQIVND (reference sequence). This CDR3 has 15 residues. After removal of 10 bases from V and 3 bases from J, the junction contained 8 bases not matched to a gene.

This clonotype has ten or more counts. This chain links TRBV12-3 or TRBV12-4 with TRBJ2-7; the D gene is possibly TRBD1 (6 bases). This CDR3 is built from 13 residues. V lost 3 bases and J lost 2, with 8 bases in between. The CDR3, as DNA: TGTGCCAGCAGTTTTGGACAGACCTACGAGCAGTACTTC. Translation gives CASSFGQTYEQYF.

V and J are TRBV6-2 or TRBV6-3 and TRBJ2-5, with TRBD2 matching over 7 bases. Germline V lookup: CDR1 MNHEY, CDR2 SVGEGT. V lost 2 bases to trimming and J lost 4 bases; unmatched junction nucleotides: 13. The CDR3 is 17 residues long. The CDR3 region is CASSYGVMAGESETQYF. The DNA for the CDR3 is TGTGCCAGCAGTTACGGGGTCATGGCGGGAGAATCAGAGACCCAGTACTTC.

At least ten counts were recorded for this clonotype. The chain employs TRBV12-3 or TRBV12-4 and TRBJ1-4; D unclear. Between the trimmed V and J ends, which lost 5 bases and 6 bases, there was a span of 10 bases. There are 13 residues in the CDR3. The CDR3 spells CASSPPGDEKLFF. The CDR3 region has the DNA TGTGCCAGCAGTCCCCCAGGTGATGAAAAACTGTTTTTT.

This clonotype has a count of ten or more. The CDR3 spells CASSLGVAEQETQYF. The CDR3 DNA reads TGCGCCAGCAGCTTGGGAGTGGCGGAACAAGAGACCCAGTACTTC. J is TRBJ2-5 and V is TRBV5-1; D gene unclear. Germline CDR1 is SGHRS and CDR2 is YFSETQ. V was cut by 0 bases and J by 2 bases, with 11 bases left in between. The CDR3 contains 15 residues. The full variable domain, with the rest looked up from reference TRBV5-1 and TRBJ2-5, is KAGVTQTPRYLIKTRGQQVTLSCSPISGHRSVSWYQQTPGQGLQFLFEYFSETQRNKGNFPGRFSGRQFSNSRSEMNVSTLELGDSALYLCASSLGVAEQETQYFGPGTRLLVL.

This clonotype has only a few counts. V usage is TRBV9 and J usage is TRBJ2-3; no clear D. This CDR3 spans 14 amino acids. Germline V gene data show CDR1 as SGDLS and CDR2 as YYNGEE. Trimming cost V 0 bases and J 2 bases, with 7 bases left between them. The CDR3 DNA is TGTGCCAGCAGCGTAGCAGCGAACACAGATACGCAGTATTTT. Amino acid sequence: CASSVAANTDTQYF.

The chain recombines TRBV4-1 with TRBJ2-3, with 12 bases aligning to TRBD2. The trim removed 2 bases at V and 6 bases at J, leaving 12 bases unmatched. CDR3 length: 18 residues. Looked up from germline, CDR1 is MGHRA and CDR2 is YSYEKL. For the CDR3, the DNA is TGCGCCAGCAGCCAAAGTCGGCTAGCGGGAGGGCCGGGGGATACGCAGTATTTT. It translates to CASSQSRLAGGPGDTQYF.

This clonotype was seen more than once but under ten times. This chain uses TRBV5-4 with TRBJ2-3; 8 bases map to TRBD2. The CDR3 length is 18 residues. Germline V gene lookup returns CDR1 SGHNT and CDR2 YYREEE (reference sequence). Trimming took 0 bases from V and 0 from J; bases not matched to a gene: 9. CDR3 sequence: CASSLGYRGRTSTDTQYF. Written as DNA, the CDR3 is TGTGCCAGCAGCTTGGGATATCGCGGGAGGACTAGCACAGATACGCAGTATTTT.

The rearrangement uses TRBV4-2 and TRBJ2-2, with TRBD1 identical over 10 bases. V shed 8 bases, J shed 3 bases, and the junction held 6 bases outside the gene matches. CDR3 length equals 15 residues. Germline assignment: CDR1 LGHNA and CDR2 YNFKEQ. The CDR3 loop is CASGPGTGDTGELFF. CDR3 in DNA: TGTGCCAGCGGCCCCGGGACAGGGGACACCGGGGAGCTGTTTTTT.

This clonotype showed up many times. The V call is TRBV30, the J call TRBJ2-1, with D tentatively TRBD1 (5 bases). Germline CDR1 is GTSNPN and CDR2 is SVGIG (reference sequence). The CDR3 length is 14 residues. The V end lost 1 base, the J end lost 3 bases, and 10 bases lay between the germline ends. The CDR3 reads CAWSGGHDYNEQFF. The CDR3 region has the DNA TGTGCCTGGAGTGGTGGACACGACTACAATGAGCAGTTCTTC.

This clonotype was counted ten times or more. V usage is TRBV5-1 and J usage is TRBJ2-2; 15 bases are a match to TRBD2. CDR3 size: 16 residues. J gave up 6 bases and V 4 bases, and 4 bases lay outside the gene matches. CDR1 and CDR2 (germline): SGHRS, YFSETQ. CDR3 in amino acids: CASSVGLAGGPGELFF. DNA for the CDR3: TGCGCCAGCAGCGTGGGACTAGCGGGAGGTCCCGGGGAGCTGTTTTTT.

In its sample, this clonotype was seen many times. V is TRBV11-2 and J is TRBJ2-1; the D is unclear. Per the germline V gene, CDR1 is SGHAT and CDR2 is FQNNGV. This CDR3 has 13 residues. Trimming cost V 4 bases and J 4 bases, with 8 bases left between them. The CDR3 is CASSWRLYNEQFF. The CDR3 DNA follows: TGTGCCAGCAGCTGGCGACTGTACAATGAGCAGTTCTTC. The full variable domain, its missing parts supplied by reference TRBV11-2 and TRBJ2-1, is EAGVAQSPRYKIIEKRQSVAFWCNPISGHATLYWYQQILGQGPKLLIQFQNNGVVDDSQLPKDRFSAERLKGVDSTLKIQPAKLEDSAVYLCASSWRLYNEQFFGPGTRLTVL.

The chain is built from TRBV7-9 and TRBJ1-4, with a tentative D call TRBD1 (5 bases). Trimming pared 1 base from V and 3 bases from J, leaving 9 bases between. CDR1 is SEHNR, CDR2 FQNEAQ, per germline (reference sequence). The CDR3 contains 15 residues. The CDR3 DNA is TGTGCCAGCAGCTTAGACGGGGGGGCTAATGAAAAACTGTTTTTT. The encoded protein is CASSLDGGANEKLFF.

This clonotype appeared many times. The gene calls are TRBV3-1 and TRBJ2-5; D unclear. The CDR3 length is 14 residues. The V end lost 5 bases, the J end lost 4 bases, and 14 bases lay between the germline ends. Looked up from germline, CDR1 is LGHDT and CDR2 is YNNKEL (reference sequence). CDR3: CASSADLAIETQYF. The CDR3 region has the DNA TGTGCCAGCAGCGCTGACCTTGCGATAGAGACCCAGTACTTC.

On this clonotype itself: A much larger clone is a single base away; this may be a read error. The rearrangement links TRBV3-1 to TRBJ2-2, with D perhaps being TRBD1 or TRBD2 (5 bases each). Germline-derived CDR1 and CDR2 are LGHDT and YNNKEL (reference sequence). The CDR3 spans 12 residues. Deletions cut 3 bases from V and 8 bases from J, with 7 bases between. The CDR3 loop is CASSHGAGELFF. CDR3 sequence (DNA): TGTGCCAGCAGCCACGGGGCAGGGGAGCTGTTTTTT.

V gene TRBV9 combines with J gene TRBJ1-1; the D gene is possibly TRBD1 (5 bases). V lost 0 bases and J 1 base, leaving 19 bases between the germline ends. CDR1 and CDR2 from the germline V gene are SGDLS and YYNGEE. The CDR3 extends over 18 amino acids. Written as DNA, the CDR3 is TGTGCCAGCAGCGTAGATGGGGGGGTTCTGATTGGGAACACTGAAGCTTTCTTT. Encoded protein: CASSVDGGVLIGNTEAFF.

CDR3 sequence: CASSQDVPGGPVGELFF. Here the CDR3 DNA reads TGCGCCAGCAGCCAAGATGTCCCGGGAGGGCCGGTCGGGGAGCTGTTTTTT. The chain links TRBV4-1 to TRBJ2-2, with 8 bases matching TRBD2. J gave up 7 bases and V 0 bases, and 10 bases lay outside the gene matches. In germline, CDR1 is MGHRA, CDR2 YSYEKL. CDR3 length: 17 amino acids.

There are many counts of this clonotype. The germline gene is not matched at one end of the junction; a read error may be the cause. The chain uses TRBV7-9 and TRBJ2-7, with 7 bases aligning to TRBD2. CDR3 length: 13 amino acids. The germline V gene encodes CDR1 SEHNR and CDR2 FQNEAQ (reference sequence). The CDR3 region has the DNA TGTGCCAGCAGCTTAGCCAGGGACTACGGGCAGTACTTC. Translating it yields CASSLARDYGQYF.

This clonotype was counted only a few times. This chain links TRBV20-1 with TRBJ1-2; 7 nucleotides align to TRBD1. This CDR3 spans 13 amino acids. Trimming took 7 bases from V and 7 from J; bases not matched to a gene: 12. The germline gives CDR1 DFQATT, CDR2 SNEGSKA (reference sequence). CDR3 residues: CSGRSGTEIGYTF. DNA of the CDR3: TGCAGTGGAAGAAGTGGGACAGAAATTGGCTACACCTTC.

The chain carries TRBV12-3 or TRBV12-4 and TRBJ2-7, with D possibly matching TRBD2 (6 bases). The V gene lost 6 bases and the J gene lost 2 bases, with 14 bases spanning the gap. The CDR3 extends over 14 amino acids. CDR3: CASSRDSGAYEQYF. Here the CDR3 DNA reads TGTGCCAGCAGCCGGGATAGCGGAGCCTACGAGCAGTACTTC.